Below are 10 T cell receptor beta chains sequenced from a single sample in a study of identical twins. TCRdb redid the calling of the 5' RACE reads with MiXCR, one entry per CDR3 protein. The repertoire consists of about 660,000 distinct CDR3 sequences, with less than 10% occurring once and the leading ten covering more than 0.75%. The same sample was also used in a study of yellow fever vaccine responses in identical twins.

The sequenced material came from PBMCs. These receptors originate from a woman under 30 in good health.

The CDR3 loop is CASSIGPSDNYGYTF. The CDR3 DNA reads as TGTGCCAGCTCCATCGGACCCTCGGATAACTATGGCTACACCTTC. J is TRBJ1-2 and V is TRBV18, with D unresolved. The germline V gene has CDR1 KGHSH and CDR2 LQKENI. V gave up 6 bases and J gave up 1 base, with 15 bases separating them. The CDR3 runs to 15 residues.

In this sample, this clonotype turned up a few times. The gene calls are TRBV7-2 and TRBJ2-7; TRBD1 agrees at 7 bases. V dropped 1 base and J dropped 2; count of bases not matched to a gene: 5. This CDR3 is 15 amino acids long. Germline V CDR1 and CDR2: SGHTA, FQGNSA. The CDR3 DNA is TGTGCCAGCAGCTTAGTAGGGGGCGGCACCTACGAGCAGTACTTC. Its translation: CASSLVGGGTYEQYF. Based on the CDR3 plus reference TRBV7-2 and TRBJ2-7, the full variable domain is GAGVSQSPSNKVTEKGKDVELRCDPISGHTALYWYRQSLGQGLEFLIYFQGNSAPDKSGLPSDRFSAERTGGSVSTLTIQRTQQEDSAVYLCASSLVGGGTYEQYFGPGTRLTVT.

The chain is built from TRBV11-2 and TRBJ2-1; D gene uncertain. CDR3 length: 13 amino acids. V shed 1 base and J shed 10 bases, with 11 bases lying between them. In germline, CDR1 is SGHAT, CDR2 FQNNGV. Written as DNA, the CDR3 is TGTGCCAGCAGCTTAGTCCCCTATGGGGAGCAGTTCTTC. It encodes CASSLVPYGEQFF.

The J gene is TRBJ1-4, the V gene TRBV7-2, with D perhaps TRBD1 (6 bases). CDR1 and CDR2 (germline): SGHTA, FQGNSA. Trimming removed 5 bases at V and 16 bases at J, with 20 bases between. This CDR3 is built from 13 residues. In nucleotides, the CDR3 is TGTGCCAGCAGCCCGGACGGACAGTCTCCTTCGTTTTTT. The encoded protein is CASSPDGQSPSFF.

The chain employs TRBV6-1 and TRBJ1-1; 7 bases match TRBD1. V trimming: 0 bases; J trimming: 11 bases; junction bases outside the gene matches: 6. The CDR3 spans 13 residues. Germline CDR1 and CDR2: MNHNS and SASEGT. CDR3 amino acids: CASSEAGDRVAFF. The CDR3 DNA sequence: TGTGCCAGCAGTGAAGCGGGAGACAGGGTTGCTTTCTTT.

V usage is TRBV28 and J usage is TRBJ2-7; either TRBD1 or TRBD2 may supply D (5 bases each). Germline-derived CDR1 and CDR2 are MDHEN and SYDVKM. The CDR3 length is 14 residues. V lost 6 bases and J lost 4, with 16 bases in between. The CDR3 is CASSPYQGGYEQYF. The CDR3 nucleotides are TGTGCCAGCAGCCCCTATCAGGGCGGGTACGAGCAGTACTTC.

This clonotype was recorded a few times. This sequence joins TRBV15 and TRBJ2-1, with 8 positions matching TRBD1. Trimming at V came to 0 bases and at J to 8 bases, leaving 6 bases not matched to a gene. The germline V gene has CDR1 LNHNV and CDR2 YYDKDF (reference sequence). The CDR3 totals 15 residues. The DNA for the CDR3 is TGTGCCACCAGCAGAGAAAGGACAGGGCGGGATGAGCAGTTCTTC. This translates into CATSRERTGRDEQFF.

The chain has TRBV7-2 and TRBJ2-3; unclear D gene. Trimming removed 5 bases at V and 0 bases at J, with 18 bases between. The CDR3 sequence is 17 residues long. Germline V gene sequence: CDR1 SGHTA, CDR2 FQGNSA. The CDR3 reads CASSLLGPTSSTDTQYF. CDR3 sequence (DNA): TGTGCCAGCAGCCTCTTAGGACCGACCTCTAGCACAGATACGCAGTATTTT.

This clonotype was seen ten or more times. This chain joins TRBV29-1 and TRBJ2-6; D unclear. Trimming removed 7 bases at V and 4 bases at J, with 8 bases between. Germline V gives CDR1 SQVTM, CDR2 ANQGSEA. The CDR3 runs 12 residues. The CDR3 nucleotides are TGCAGCGCCGCCGAGGGGGCCAACGTCCTGACTTTC. Residues: CSAAEGANVLTF.

This clonotype was observed at least ten times. The CDR3 sequence: CSAKGGSDTGELFF. CDR3 coding DNA: TGCAGTGCTAAAGGTGGGAGCGACACCGGGGAGCTGTTTTTT. This chain joins TRBV20-1 and TRBJ2-2; a possible D gene is TRBD2 (5 bases). Germline V gives CDR1 DFQATT, CDR2 SNEGSKA (reference sequence). The CDR3 is 14 amino acids. V was pared by 4 bases and J by 3 bases, with 12 bases between.